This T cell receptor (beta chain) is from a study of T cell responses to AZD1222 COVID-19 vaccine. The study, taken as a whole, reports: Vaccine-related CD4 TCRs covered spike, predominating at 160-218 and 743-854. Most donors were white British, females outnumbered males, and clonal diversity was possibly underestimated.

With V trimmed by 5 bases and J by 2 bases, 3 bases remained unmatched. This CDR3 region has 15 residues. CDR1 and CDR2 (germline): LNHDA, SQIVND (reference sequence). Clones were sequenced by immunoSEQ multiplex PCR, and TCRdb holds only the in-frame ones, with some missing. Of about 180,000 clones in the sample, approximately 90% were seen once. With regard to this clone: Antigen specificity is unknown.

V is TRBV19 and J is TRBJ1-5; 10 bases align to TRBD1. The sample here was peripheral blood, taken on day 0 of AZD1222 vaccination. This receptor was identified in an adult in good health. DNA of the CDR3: TGTGCCAGTAGTTCCGGGACAGGGGGCAATCAGCCCCAGCATTTT. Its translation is CASSSGTGGNQPQHF. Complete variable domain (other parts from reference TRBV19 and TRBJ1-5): DGGITQSPKYLFRKEGQNVTLSCEQNLNHDAMYWYRQDPGQGLRLIYYSQIVNDFQKGDIAEGYSVSREKKESFPLTVTSAQKNPTAFYLCASSSGTGGNQPQHFGDGTRLSIL.